This TCR beta chain was captured in a study of tumor and adjacent non-tumor tissue in lung cancer. Germline V CDR1 and CDR2: ENHRY, SYGVKD. The CDR3 is made up of 15 amino acids. The template was RNA from unsorted bulk tissue. A modified ARM-PCR protocol with three rounds of nested PCR amplified TCRbeta. TCRdb analysed the multiplex PCR reads with MiXCR anew, one entry per CDR3 protein. The sample lists 65,000 to 90,000 distinct CDR3 sequences; 75% to 90% were seen once. A remark on this clonotype: Its ends do not fully match the called genes, so a read error is possible.

The sample was lung tumor tissue. The source is a woman aged 50 to 60 with non-small cell lung cancer. The gene calls are TRBV10-3 and TRBJ2-3; D unresolved. CDR3 sequence reads: CAITESSLSKDTQYF. The CDR3 nucleotides are TGTGCCATCACTGAGTCGTCGCTCTCCAAAGATACGCAGTATTTT.